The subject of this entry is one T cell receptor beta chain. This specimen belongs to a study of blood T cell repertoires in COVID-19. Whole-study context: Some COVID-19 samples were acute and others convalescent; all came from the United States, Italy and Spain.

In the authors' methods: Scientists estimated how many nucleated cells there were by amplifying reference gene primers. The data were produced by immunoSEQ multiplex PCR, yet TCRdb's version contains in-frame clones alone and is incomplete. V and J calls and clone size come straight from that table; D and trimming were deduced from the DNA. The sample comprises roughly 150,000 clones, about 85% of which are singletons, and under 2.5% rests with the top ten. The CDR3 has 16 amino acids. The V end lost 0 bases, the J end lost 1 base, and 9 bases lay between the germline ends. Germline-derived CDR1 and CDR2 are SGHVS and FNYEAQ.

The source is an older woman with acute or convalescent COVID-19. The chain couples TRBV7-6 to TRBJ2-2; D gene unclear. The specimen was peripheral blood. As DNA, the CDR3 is TGTGCCAGCAGCTTAGCGCTAAGACAGAACACCGGGGAGCTGTTTTTT. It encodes CASSLALRQNTGELFF.